This entry describes one TCR beta chain. Its antigen is not known. cDNA serving as the sequencing template came from extracted, reverse transcribed RNA. Using immunoSEQ multiplex PCR, the repertoire was profiled, and TCRdb retains in-frame clones only, with some absent. The sample lists a few hundred thousand clones; over 45% were seen once. Treatment here: oral pan-JAK inhibitor, 5-10 mg twice daily. The sample belongs to a study of CD8+ T cells in alopecia areata. The overall study: Treated patients were given oral tofacitinib, which was dosed at 5 to 10 mg twice daily. Notes on the study in general: Scalp clonality and expanded CD8+ clones among the top 100 showed significant decreases with tofacitinib. During tofacitinib treatment, many expanded lesional clones remained in scalp and blood.

This CDR3 contains 13 residues. V lost 4 bases and J 9 bases, leaving 16 bases between the germline ends. Looked up from germline, CDR1 is SGHDN and CDR2 is FVKESK. The receptor was derived from a human donor with alopecia areata. The V and J genes are TRBV14 and TRBJ2-7; a weak D match, TRBD1 (6 bases). The sample was CD4+ T cells sorted from blood, taken around week 54, from a patient treated with tofacitinib. The CDR3: CASSLDPTGRQYF. For the CDR3, the DNA is TGTGCCAGCAGCCTCGACCCTACAGGGAGGCAGTACTTC.